What follows are 30 T cell receptor beta chains derived from one specimen sequenced in a study of blood T cell repertoires in COVID-19. Assay used: immunoSEQ multiplex PCR; TCRdb lists only in-frame clones, some missing. The repertoire consists of about 410,000 clones, with about nine tenths occurring once and the leading ten covering roughly 1.4%. The sample taken for sequencing was peripheral blood. The source is a woman aged 25 to 39 with active or convalescent COVID-19.

The V and J genes are TRBV6-4 and TRBJ2-3; 11 positions agree with TRBD2. The CDR3 length is 15 residues. Germline V CDR1 and CDR2: MRHNA, SNTAGT. V was pared by 4 bases and J by 5 bases, with 5 bases of the junction left unmatched. The CDR3 sequence: CASSVAGGPRDTQYF. CDR3 nucleotides: TGTGCCAGCAGTGTAGCGGGAGGGCCTAGAGATACGCAGTATTTT.

On this clone itself: This same CDR3 is encoded by further DNA sequences in the sample. V gene TRBV10-3 combines with J gene TRBJ1-6; no reliable D call. V was cut by 0 bases and J by 4 bases, with 10 bases left in between. Germline lookup yields CDR1 ENHRY and CDR2 SYGVKD. This CDR3 contains 16 residues. The CDR3 nucleotides read TGTGCCATCAGTGAGTCGCGTGGGGAGTATAATTCACCCCTCCACTTT. It translates to CAISESRGEYNSPLHF.

The chain links TRBV4-1 to TRBJ1-5; 9 bases align to TRBD1. This CDR3 is 17 amino acids long. Looked up from germline, CDR1 is MGHRA and CDR2 is YSYEKL. With V trimmed by 3 bases and J by 1 base, 7 bases remained unmatched. CDR3 region: CASSQEDRGMSNQPQHF. Here the CDR3 DNA reads TGCGCCAGCAGCCAGGAGGACAGGGGAATGAGCAATCAGCCCCAGCATTTT.

The CDR3 DNA follows: TGTGCCAGTTCAGGGGGCGCGTTAACTGAAGCTTTCTTT. It encodes CASSGGALTEAFF. This chain uses TRBV27 with TRBJ1-1; TRBD1 aligns across 8 bases. Trimming took 9 bases from V and 5 from J; bases not matched to a gene: 8. This CDR3 is 13 amino acids long. Germline V lookup: CDR1 MNHEY, CDR2 SMNVEV (reference sequence).

The rearrangement links TRBV14 to TRBJ1-6, with 7 bases matching TRBD1. In germline, CDR1 is SGHDN, CDR2 FVKESK. CDR3 length equals 15 residues. The V segment lost 1 base and the J segment 8 bases; nucleotides outside the gene matches: 5. The CDR3 sequence: CASSQAPQGDSPLHF. The CDR3 nucleotides are TGTGCCAGCAGCCAAGCTCCCCAGGGGGATTCACCCCTCCACTTT.

The chain employs TRBV28 and TRBJ2-7, with TRBD2 as a possible D gene (6 bases). Germline V gene data show CDR1 as MDHEN and CDR2 as SYDVKM. V was trimmed by 3 bases and J by 0 bases, leaving 12 bases between them. The CDR3 spans 15 residues. As DNA, the CDR3 is TGTGCCAGCAGTTTGGCGGGGACGGTCTCCTACGAGCAGTACTTC. Translating gives CASSLAGTVSYEQYF.

This chain connects TRBV14 to TRBJ1-2; 7 positions match TRBD1. The CDR3 totals 14 residues. Germline CDR1 reads SGHDN; CDR2 reads FVKESK. Trimming took 0 bases from V and 8 from J; bases not matched to a gene: 6. CDR3 sequence: CASSQDMWDSGYTF. The CDR3 DNA reads TGTGCCAGCAGCCAAGATATGTGGGACAGCGGCTACACCTTC.

V usage is TRBV5-1 and J usage is TRBJ1-1, with TRBD1 as a possible D gene (6 bases). This CDR3 contains 15 residues. The ends were cut back, 4 bases at V and 0 bases at J, with 13 bases in the middle. Germline CDR1 SGHRS, CDR2 YFSETQ. The CDR3 spells CASSAPGTLNTEAFF. Written as DNA, the CDR3 is TGCGCCAGCAGCGCCCCCGGGACACTGAACACTGAAGCTTTCTTT.

The chain recombines TRBV3-1 (or the pseudogene TRBV3-2) with TRBJ1-1; 11 bases match TRBD1. The CDR3 spans 14 residues. The V gene end was trimmed by 8 bases and the J gene end by 5 bases; junction bases not matched to a gene: 7. Germline CDR1 LGHDT, CDR2 YNNKEL (reference sequence). CDR3 amino acids: CASSGTGGETEAFF. Written as DNA, the CDR3 is TGTGCCAGCTCGGGGACAGGGGGTGAAACTGAAGCTTTCTTT.

The V gene is TRBV5-1, the J gene TRBJ1-2, with D possibly TRBD1 on 5 matching bases. Germline values: CDR1 SGHRS, CDR2 YFSETQ. Trimming removed 7 bases at V and 0 bases at J, with 13 bases between. CDR3 length: 14 amino acids. The CDR3 DNA reads TGCGCCAGCCCCGGGGGTAGGGCTAACTATGGCTACACCTTC. Translation gives CASPGGRANYGYTF.

This clone has only a few counts. This sample also contains other DNA sequences that code for the same CDR3. V is TRBV18 and J is TRBJ1-5; weak D call: TRBD1 (5 bases). CDR1 and CDR2 (germline): KGHSH, LQKENI. Between the trimmed V and J ends, which lost 6 bases and 1 base, there was a span of 7 bases. This CDR3 has 13 amino acids. CDR3 sequence: CASSDSSNQPQHF. As DNA, the CDR3 is TGTGCCAGCTCTGACAGCAGCAATCAGCCCCAGCATTTT. The entire variable domain, with the rest obtained from reference TRBV18 and TRBJ1-5, is as follows: NAGVMQNPRHLVRRRGQEARLRCSPMKGHSHVYWYRQLPEEGLKFMVYLQKENIIDESGMPKERFSAEFPKEGPSILRIQQVVRGDSAAYFCASSDSSNQPQHFGDGTRLSIL.

The chain is built from TRBV14 and TRBJ2-5, with 9 bases aligning to TRBD2. CDR1 SGHDN and CDR2 FVKESK come from the germline V gene. The V gene end was trimmed by 0 bases and the J gene end by 2 bases; junction bases not matched to a gene: 13. The CDR3 is 19 amino acids. For the CDR3, the DNA is TGTGCCAGCAGCCAAGATGATATGACTAGCGGCGGAATACAAGAGACCCAGTACTTC. Its protein is CASSQDDMTSGGIQETQYF.

V is TRBV5-6 and J is TRBJ1-6, with TRBD1 identical over 9 bases. Germline CDR1 is SGHDT and CDR2 is YYEEEE. V gave up 4 bases and J gave up 3 bases; unmatched junction bases: 5. CDR3 length equals 16 residues. The CDR3 nucleotides read TGTGCCAGCAGCGTTTCGACAGGGGGCTATAATTCACCCCTCCACTTT. This encodes CASSVSTGGYNSPLHF.

This sequence joins TRBV6-2 or TRBV6-3 and TRBJ2-3, with 15 bases lining up with TRBD2. The germline CDR1 and CDR2 sequences are MNHEY and SVGEGT. This CDR3 comprises 16 residues. V shed 4 bases, J shed 5 bases, and the junction held 4 bases outside the gene matches. The CDR3 is CASSWTSGGVGDTQYF. For the CDR3, the DNA is TGTGCCAGCAGTTGGACTAGCGGGGGGGTCGGAGATACGCAGTATTTT.

The chain recombines TRBV29-1 with TRBJ2-5; 10 bases align to TRBD1. This CDR3 is 13 amino acids long. The germline V gene encodes CDR1 SQVTM and CDR2 ANQGSEA. With 6 bases clipped from V and 5 bases from J, the junction kept 6 bases outside the gene matches. This CDR3 is CSVPTGGAETQYF. The CDR3, as DNA: TGCAGCGTCCCGACAGGGGGCGCGGAGACCCAGTACTTC.

The rearrangement joins TRBV6-5 to TRBJ1-1; D is unresolved. The CDR3 has 13 amino acids. The V and J ends lost 6 bases and 1 base respectively, with 9 bases between them. The germline V gene has CDR1 MNHEY and CDR2 SVGAGI. CDR3 coding DNA: TGTGCCAGCAGAGCTATAGAGAACACTGAAGCTTTCTTT. It encodes CASRAIENTEAFF.

J is TRBJ1-5 and V is TRBV28, with TRBD1 identical over 11 bases. The V gene's germline CDR1 is MDHEN and CDR2 SYDVKM. There are 16 residues in the CDR3. V trimming: 4 bases; J trimming: 0 bases; junction bases outside the gene matches: 2. The CDR3 here is CASSSGQGASNQPQHF. In DNA form, the CDR3 reads TGTGCCAGCAGTTCCGGACAGGGGGCTAGCAATCAGCCCCAGCATTTT.

The chain links TRBV2 to TRBJ1-6; D is possibly TRBD1 (6 bases). This CDR3 has 15 amino acids. V dropped 6 bases and J dropped 10 bases, with 19 bases sitting between them. The V gene's germline CDR1 is SNHLY and CDR2 FYNNEI. The CDR3 reads CASSVITGNGSPLHF. Here the CDR3 DNA reads TGTGCCAGCAGCGTTATTACAGGGAACGGCTCACCCCTCCACTTT.

The rearrangement uses TRBV6-2 or TRBV6-3 and TRBJ1-2; D is ambiguous. Germline V gives CDR1 MNHEY, CDR2 SVGEGT. Trimming left V 2 bases short and J 2 bases short, with 6 bases between. This CDR3 is built from 13 residues. CDR3 nucleotide sequence: TGTGCCAGCAGTTACAGGGAGAACTATGGCTACACCTTC. As protein: CASSYRENYGYTF.

The chain couples TRBV6-5 to TRBJ1-1; 7 bases align to TRBD1. The CDR3 is 15 residues long. Germline values: CDR1 MNHEY, CDR2 SVGAGI. Unmatched junction bases numbered 10, after V lost 5 bases and J lost 4 bases. DNA for the CDR3: TGTGCCAGCAGTCCGCGCCCCGGGACAGCCACTGAAGCTTTCTTT. It yields the protein CASSPRPGTATEAFF.

The genes are TRBV29-1 and TRBJ2-3, with TRBD2 matching over 7 bases. V was clipped by 6 bases and J by 0 bases; unmatched bases: 12. The CDR3 sequence is 16 residues long. The germline V gene encodes CDR1 SQVTM and CDR2 ANQGSEA. The CDR3 is CSVPVLLAESTDTQYF. The CDR3 DNA follows: TGCAGCGTCCCGGTACTCCTAGCGGAGAGCACAGATACGCAGTATTTT.

This clone was seen once. J is TRBJ2-7 and V is TRBV6-2 or TRBV6-3; tentatively, D is TRBD2 (5 bases). Germline CDR1 reads MNHEY; CDR2 reads SVGEGT. The CDR3 spans 12 residues. V lost 4 bases, J lost 3 bases, and 7 bases lay in between. The CDR3 bases are TGTGCCAGCAGTTCCGGGGACTACGAGCAGTACTTC. This encodes CASSSGDYEQYF.

The J gene is TRBJ1-2, the V gene TRBV29-1; D may be TRBD1 (5 bases). The V and J ends lost 7 bases and 3 bases respectively, with 18 bases between them. CDR1 is SQVTM, CDR2 ANQGSEA, per germline. The CDR3 loop spans 14 amino acids. CDR3 coding DNA: TGCAGCGCCGACACAGGTAGCCTGGACTATGGCTACACCTTC. Translated, it gives CSADTGSLDYGYTF.

Written as DNA, the CDR3 is TGTGCCAGCAGTGAGGTCTTAAGCGGGAACACTGAAGCTTTCTTT. It is translated as CASSEVLSGNTEAFF. The V gene is TRBV6-1, the J gene TRBJ1-1; D unresolved. The germline V gene encodes CDR1 MNHNS and CDR2 SASEGT. V was cut by 3 bases and J by 1 base, with 12 bases left in between. The CDR3 extends over 15 amino acids.

This clone was observed a handful of times. CDR3 residues: CASSVRLANTDTQYF. Written as DNA, the CDR3 is TGTGCCAGCAGCGTAAGACTAGCGAACACAGATACGCAGTATTTT. The genes are TRBV7-9 and TRBJ2-3; TRBD2 agrees at 8 bases. The CDR3 consists of 15 residues. V lost 5 bases, J lost 2 bases, and 6 bases stayed unmatched. Germline V gene lookup returns CDR1 SEHNR and CDR2 FQNEAQ (reference sequence). The variable domain in full, with the rest retrieved from reference TRBV7-9 and TRBJ2-3, is DTGVSQNPRHKITKRGQNVTFRCDPISEHNRLYWYRQTLGQGPEFLTYFQNEAQLEKSRLLSDRFSAERPKGSFSTLEIQRTEQGDSAMYLCASSVRLANTDTQYFGPGTRLTVL.

The genes are TRBV5-1 and TRBJ2-1; 11 nucleotides line up with TRBD2. CDR1 and CDR2 (germline): SGHRS, YFSETQ. CDR3 length: 14 amino acids. The V segment lost 6 bases and the J segment 2 bases; nucleotides outside the gene matches: 1. The CDR3 nucleotides read TGCGCCAGCAAACTAGCGGGGGCCTACAATGAGCAGTTCTTC. Amino acids: CASKLAGAYNEQFF.

The chain carries TRBV9 and TRBJ2-2, with D unclear. CDR3 length: 15 amino acids. CDR1 SGDLS and CDR2 YYNGEE come from the germline V gene. V gave up 0 bases and J gave up 2 bases, with 8 bases separating them. The CDR3 DNA reads TGTGCCAGCAGCGTAGGCCCGGGTAACACCGGGGAGCTGTTTTTT. This encodes CASSVGPGNTGELFF.

The count of this clone is one. The chain combines TRBV6-5 with TRBJ1-6; D may be TRBD1 (6 bases). CDR1 MNHEY and CDR2 SVGAGI come from the germline V gene. Trimming left V 4 bases short and J 5 bases short, with 12 bases between. The CDR3 is 15 residues long. CDR3 in DNA: TGTGCCAGCAGTTCACAGGGAGTGGATAATTCACCCCTCCACTTT. Protein: CASSSQGVDNSPLHF.

The V gene is TRBV19, the J gene TRBJ2-1; no firm D call. Trimming took off 10 bases at V and 6 bases at J, with 10 bases between the two ends. This CDR3 is built from 11 residues. Germline V gene data show CDR1 as LNHDA and CDR2 as SQIVND (reference sequence). CDR3 sequence reads: CATNTGNEQFF. The CDR3 coding sequence is TGTGCCACCAATACGGGCAATGAGCAGTTCTTC.

The V call is TRBV5-1, the J call TRBJ2-3; 10 bases are a match to TRBD2. CDR3 length: 17 amino acids. V lost 1 base, J lost 6 bases, and 11 bases stayed unmatched. Germline V gene lookup returns CDR1 SGHRS and CDR2 YFSETQ. The DNA for the CDR3 is TGCGCCAGCAGCTTGATAATAGCGGGAGGCCGGGGGGATACGCAGTATTTT. This gives the protein CASSLIIAGGRGDTQYF.